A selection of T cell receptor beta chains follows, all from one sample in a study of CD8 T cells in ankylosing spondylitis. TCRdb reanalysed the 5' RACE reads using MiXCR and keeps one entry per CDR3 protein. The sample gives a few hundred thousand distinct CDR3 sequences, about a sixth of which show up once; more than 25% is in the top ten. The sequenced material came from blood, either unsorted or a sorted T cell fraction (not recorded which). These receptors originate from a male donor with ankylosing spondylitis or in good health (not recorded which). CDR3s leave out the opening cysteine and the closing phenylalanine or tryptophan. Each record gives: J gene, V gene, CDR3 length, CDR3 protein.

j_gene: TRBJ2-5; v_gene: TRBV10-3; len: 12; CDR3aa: AISEAHAPETQY
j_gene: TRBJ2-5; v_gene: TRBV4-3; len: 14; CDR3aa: ASSQGVAGVRETQY
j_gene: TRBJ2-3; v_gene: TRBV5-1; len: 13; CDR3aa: ASSSENPAPDTQY
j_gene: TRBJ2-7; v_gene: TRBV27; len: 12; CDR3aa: ASREVEASYEQY
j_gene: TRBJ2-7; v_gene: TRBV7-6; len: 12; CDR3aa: ASSSRQESYEQY
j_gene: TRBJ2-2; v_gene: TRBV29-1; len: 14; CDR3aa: SVEGTSGSGTGELF
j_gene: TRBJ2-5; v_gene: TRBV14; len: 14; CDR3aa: ASSPGQGVYQETQY
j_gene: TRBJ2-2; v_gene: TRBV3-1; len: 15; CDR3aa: ASRGRNDLANTGELF
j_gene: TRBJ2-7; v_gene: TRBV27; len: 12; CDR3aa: ASSPTGPTYEQY
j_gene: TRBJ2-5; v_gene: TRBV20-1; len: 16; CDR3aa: SARDRTSGSTGGETQY
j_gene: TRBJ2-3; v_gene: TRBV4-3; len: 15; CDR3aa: ASSQEGLAGFEDTQY